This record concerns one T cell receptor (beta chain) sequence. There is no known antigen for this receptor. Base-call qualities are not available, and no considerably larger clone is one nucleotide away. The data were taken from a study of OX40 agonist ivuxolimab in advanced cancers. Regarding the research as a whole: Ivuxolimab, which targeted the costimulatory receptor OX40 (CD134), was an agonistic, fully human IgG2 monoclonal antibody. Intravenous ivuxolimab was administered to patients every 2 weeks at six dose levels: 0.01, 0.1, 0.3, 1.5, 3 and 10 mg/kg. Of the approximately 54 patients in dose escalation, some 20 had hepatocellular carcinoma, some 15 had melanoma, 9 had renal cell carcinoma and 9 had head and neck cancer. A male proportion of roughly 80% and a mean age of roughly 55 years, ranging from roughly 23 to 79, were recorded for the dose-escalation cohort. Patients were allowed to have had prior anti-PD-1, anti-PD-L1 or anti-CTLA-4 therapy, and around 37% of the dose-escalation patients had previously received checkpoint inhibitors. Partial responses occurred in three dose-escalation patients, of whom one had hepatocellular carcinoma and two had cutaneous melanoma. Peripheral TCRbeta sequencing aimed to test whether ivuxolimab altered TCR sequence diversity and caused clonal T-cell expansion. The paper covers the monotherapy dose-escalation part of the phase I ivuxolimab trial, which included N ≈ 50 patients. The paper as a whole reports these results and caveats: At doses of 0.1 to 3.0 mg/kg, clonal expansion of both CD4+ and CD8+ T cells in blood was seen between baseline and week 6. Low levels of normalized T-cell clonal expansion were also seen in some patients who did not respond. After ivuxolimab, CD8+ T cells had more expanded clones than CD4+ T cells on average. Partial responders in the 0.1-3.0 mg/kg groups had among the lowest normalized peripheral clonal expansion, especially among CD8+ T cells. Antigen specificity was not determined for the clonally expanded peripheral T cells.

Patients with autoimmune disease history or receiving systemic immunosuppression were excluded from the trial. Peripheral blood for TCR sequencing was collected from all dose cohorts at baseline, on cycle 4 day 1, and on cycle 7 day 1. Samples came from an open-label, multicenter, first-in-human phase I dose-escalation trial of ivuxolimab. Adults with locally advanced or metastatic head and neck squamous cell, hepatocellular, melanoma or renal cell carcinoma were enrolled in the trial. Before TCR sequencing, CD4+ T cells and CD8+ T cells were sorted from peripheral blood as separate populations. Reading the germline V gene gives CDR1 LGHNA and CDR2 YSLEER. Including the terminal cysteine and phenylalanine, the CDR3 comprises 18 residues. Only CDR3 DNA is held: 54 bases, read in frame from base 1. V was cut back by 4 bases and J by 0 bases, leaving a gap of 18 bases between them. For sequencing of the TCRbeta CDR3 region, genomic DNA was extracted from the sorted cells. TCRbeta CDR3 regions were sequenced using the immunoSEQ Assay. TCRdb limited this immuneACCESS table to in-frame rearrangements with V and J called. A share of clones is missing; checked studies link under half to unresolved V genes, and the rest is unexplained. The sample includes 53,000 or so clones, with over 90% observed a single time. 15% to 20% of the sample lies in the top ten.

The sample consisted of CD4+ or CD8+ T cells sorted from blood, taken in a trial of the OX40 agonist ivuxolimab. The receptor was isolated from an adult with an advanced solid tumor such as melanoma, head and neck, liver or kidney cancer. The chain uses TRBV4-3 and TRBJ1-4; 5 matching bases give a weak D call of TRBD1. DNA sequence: TGCGCCAGCAGCCGCCTGACCGGGACTTTTGCAACTAATGAAAAACTGTTTTTT. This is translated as CASSRLTGTFATNEKLFF.